This T cell receptor (beta chain) was obtained from a study of technical replicates of blood from a few donors. CDR1 and CDR2 (germline): SGHDT, YYEEEE. After removal of 0 bases from V and 5 bases from J, the junction contained 7 bases not matched to a gene. CDR3 length: 15 amino acids. Repertoires were generated with immunoSEQ multiplex PCR, while TCRdb's copy carries only in-frame clones and drops some. Counted here are some 85,000 clones, 90% to 98% occurring once; the ten biggest clones make up about 0.31%. Sequencing used T cells isolated from PBMCs. The chain employs TRBV5-6 and TRBJ2-5; 7 positions agree with TRBD1. The origin of this receptor is a human donor in good health. CDR3 sequence (DNA): TGTGCCAGCAGCTTGGAGCAGGGGGAAGGGGAGACCCAGTACTTC. Protein: CASSLEQGEGETQYF.